The 24 T cell receptor beta chains below come from one sample, sequenced in a study of T cell repertoires in cytomegalovirus infection (dated by TCRdb to between 2018 and 2021). Sequencing instrument: Illumina HiSeq 1500. The raw public data were reprocessed by TCRdb itself: fastp quality trimming at Q25, MiXCR clonotype calling, in-frame beta chains only. Rows are unified per CDR3 protein, each entry keeping the most common DNA and genes. The sample contains around 180,000 distinct CDR3 sequences, 28% of them found a single time. The ten largest clones take up 30% to 35% of the sample. What was sequenced was PBMCs. The receptors were gathered from a human donor in good health (CMV status not recorded). Some clones in this sample may be carry-over from other donors' samples.

The chain joins TRBV29-1 to TRBJ2-2; D may be TRBD1 (7 bases). The CDR3 totals 14 residues. The germline V and J ends were trimmed by 3 bases and 6 bases, with 14 bases remaining between them. The germline CDR1 and CDR2 sequences are SQVTM and ANQGSEA. CDR3 amino acids: CSVDGGQYAGELFF. DNA for the CDR3: TGCAGCGTTGACGGGGGACAGTACGCCGGGGAGCTGTTTTTT.

This sequence joins TRBV4-3 and TRBJ2-2; the D is unclear. The CDR3 covers 14 residues. The V gene lost 3 bases and the J gene lost 5 bases, with 10 bases spanning the gap. The germline CDR1 and CDR2 sequences are LGHNA and YSLEER. Here the CDR3 DNA reads TGCGCCAGCAGCCAGAGCCCCGGTACCGGGGAGCTGTTTTTT. This gives the protein CASSQSPGTGELFF.

With respect to this clonotype: This may be a read error: a much more frequent sequence differs by one nucleotide. V and J are TRBV11-3 and TRBJ1-1; 7 bases match TRBD1. Trimming at V came to 2 bases and at J to 5 bases, leaving 2 bases not matched to a gene. Germline V gene sequence: CDR1 SGHNT, CDR2 YENEEA. The CDR3 runs 13 residues. In nucleotides, the CDR3 is TGTGCCAGCAGCTTACACAGGGGAACTGAAGCTTTCTTT. This encodes CASSLHRGTEAFF.

This clonotype occurred once. This chain joins TRBV14 and TRBJ1-1; 9 bases are a match to TRBD1. This CDR3 has 15 amino acids. After removal of 3 bases from V and 4 bases from J, the junction contained 6 bases not matched to a gene. Germline CDR1 reads SGHDN; CDR2 reads FVKESK. The CDR3 bases are TGTGCCAGCAGCCACTTCCGGGACAGGGCCACTGAAGCTTTCTTT. Its translation is CASSHFRDRATEAFF.

The chain's CDR3 is CSARDYGAGGPPWGQYF. The CDR3 nucleotides read TGCAGTGCTAGAGATTACGGGGCGGGGGGCCCCCCGTGGGGCCAGTACTTC. The chain links TRBV20-1 to TRBJ2-5, with 8 nucleotides matching TRBD2. V lost 0 bases and J lost 10; bases outside the gene matches: 19. Germline V gene sequence: CDR1 DFQATT, CDR2 SNEGSKA (reference sequence). This CDR3 contains 17 residues.

The chain carries TRBV2 and TRBJ1-1, with 9 bases lining up with TRBD1. V lost 6 bases and J lost 7; bases outside the gene matches: 6. The CDR3 covers 13 residues. From germline, CDR1 is SNHLY and CDR2 FYNNEI. The CDR3 sequence is CASSPGTGIEAFF. Written as DNA, the CDR3 is TGTGCCAGCAGCCCCGGGACAGGGATTGAAGCTTTCTTT.

The J gene is TRBJ2-3, the V gene TRBV20-1; D unclear. The CDR3 runs to 13 residues. V was trimmed by 3 bases and J by 5 bases, leaving 12 bases between them. Germline V gene sequence: CDR1 DFQATT, CDR2 SNEGSKA (reference sequence). This CDR3 reads CSARASGVDTQYF. Here the CDR3 DNA reads TGCAGTGCTAGGGCGTCGGGCGTAGATACGCAGTATTTT.

This clonotype was seen a handful of times. The chain is built from TRBV28 and TRBJ1-2; D is undetermined. Trimming pared 7 bases from V and 4 bases from J, leaving 10 bases between. The CDR3 is 12 residues long. Germline lookup yields CDR1 MDHEN and CDR2 SYDVKM. This CDR3 is CASKGQVYGYTF. CDR3 nucleotide sequence: TGTGCCAGCAAAGGGCAGGTCTATGGCTACACCTTC.

This clonotype was seen a handful of times. The chain employs TRBV11-2 and TRBJ1-1; D perhaps matches TRBD1 (5 bases). Looked up from germline, CDR1 is SGHAT and CDR2 is FQNNGV. Trimming cost V 2 bases and J 1 base, with 17 bases left between them. This CDR3 is 17 amino acids long. CDR3 nucleotides: TGTGCCAGCAGCTTACGGTCGACAGCGACCCCGAACACTGAAGCTTTCTTT. Residues: CASSLRSTATPNTEAFF. Together with reference TRBV11-2 and TRBJ1-1, the CDR3 gives the full variable domain: EAGVAQSPRYKIIEKRQSVAFWCNPISGHATLYWYQQILGQGPKLLIQFQNNGVVDDSQLPKDRFSAERLKGVDSTLKIQPAKLEDSAVYLCASSLRSTATPNTEAFFGQGTRLTVV.

This clonotype was counted only a few times. This chain links TRBV7-6 with TRBJ2-5, with no clear D. The V end was cut by 5 bases, the J end by 1 base, with 14 bases between. The CDR3 is 15 amino acids. Per the germline V gene, CDR1 is SGHVS and CDR2 is FNYEAQ. Here the CDR3 reads CASSLLGGPQETQYF. CDR3 DNA sequence: TGTGCCAGCAGCCTTTTAGGTGGACCCCAAGAGACCCAGTACTTC.

The sample holds a few counts of this clonotype. The rearrangement links TRBV20-1 to TRBJ2-5; D may be TRBD1 (6 bases). Germline loops: CDR1 DFQATT, CDR2 SNEGSKA (reference sequence). Trimming removed 5 bases at V and 3 bases at J, with 16 bases between. The CDR3 extends over 14 amino acids. CDR3 sequence: CSASVAGAEETQYF. Written as DNA, the CDR3 is TGCAGTGCTTCCGTCGCAGGGGCAGAAGAGACCCAGTACTTC.

The chain joins TRBV4-3 to TRBJ1-1; no clear D. CDR1 LGHNA and CDR2 YSLEER come from the germline V gene. V lost 2 bases and J lost 0, with 4 bases in between. The CDR3 is made up of 13 amino acids. The CDR3: CASSQMVNTEAFF. The DNA for the CDR3 is TGCGCCAGCAGCCAAATGGTGAACACTGAAGCTTTCTTT.

The sample holds many counts of this clonotype. This chain links TRBV7-2 with TRBJ2-7; unclear D gene. CDR3 length: 14 residues. The ends were cut back, 2 bases at V and 2 bases at J, with 10 bases in the middle. From germline, CDR1 is SGHTA and CDR2 FQGNSA. CDR3 sequence: CASSLSARTYEQYF. The CDR3 region has the DNA TGTGCCAGCAGCTTATCAGCTCGTACCTACGAGCAGTACTTC. The variable domain in full, completed from reference TRBV7-2 and TRBJ2-7, reads GAGVSQSPSNKVTEKGKDVELRCDPISGHTALYWYRQSLGQGLEFLIYFQGNSAPDKSGLPSDRFSAERTGGSVSTLTIQRTQQEDSAVYLCASSLSARTYEQYFGPGTRLTVT.

This clonotype was seen only a few times. The chain recombines TRBV12-3 or TRBV12-4 with TRBJ2-7; the D is unclear. This CDR3 comprises 16 residues. The V and J ends lost 5 bases and 0 bases respectively, with 17 bases between them. In DNA form, the CDR3 reads TGTGCCAGCAGTCCTCTTATCCACGCCAGCTCCTACGAGCAGTACTTC. Protein product: CASSPLIHASSYEQYF.

This clonotype occurred a few times. The chain uses TRBV20-1 and TRBJ1-2; the D is unclear. Trimming removed 2 bases at V and 6 bases at J, with 13 bases between. This CDR3 spans 13 amino acids. CDR1 is DFQATT and CDR2 is SNEGSKA in the germline V gene (reference sequence). CDR3 residues: CSARTIRTDGYTF. The CDR3 DNA reads as TGCAGTGCTAGAACGATTCGGACGGATGGCTACACCTTC.

This clonotype was found a few times. CDR3 protein: CASSPREGQPQHF. The DNA for the CDR3 is TGCGCCAGCAGCCCTAGAGAAGGTCAGCCCCAGCATTTT. The V gene is TRBV10-2, the J gene TRBJ1-5; no clear D. Trimming removed 6 bases from V and 6 bases from J, with 12 bases in between. Germline assignment: CDR1 WSHSY and CDR2 SAAADI. This CDR3 comprises 13 residues.

The V and J genes are TRBV29-1 and TRBJ1-3; the D is unclear. The germline gives CDR1 SQVTM, CDR2 ANQGSEA. The V gene lost 4 bases and the J gene lost 0 bases, with 7 bases spanning the gap. The CDR3 loop spans 13 amino acids. The CDR3, as DNA: TGCAGCGTTGGAGGGAACTCTGGAAACACCATATATTTT. This translates into CSVGGNSGNTIYF.

This clonotype was picked up a small number of times. V and J are TRBV29-1 and TRBJ1-2; the D is unclear. This CDR3 is built from 12 residues. V lost 4 bases, J lost 6 bases, and 12 bases lay in between. From germline, CDR1 is SQVTM and CDR2 ANQGSEA. The CDR3 sequence: CSVALVSHGYTF. CDR3 coding DNA: TGCAGCGTTGCGTTAGTAAGCCATGGCTACACCTTC.

This clonotype was counted ten times or more. The genes are TRBV7-2 and TRBJ2-7; 10 nucleotides line up with TRBD1. Germline loops: CDR1 SGHTA, CDR2 FQGNSA. With V trimmed by 4 bases and J by 1 base, 7 bases remained unmatched. This CDR3 contains 16 residues. In nucleotides, the CDR3 is TGTGCCAGCAGCTCGATCGGACAGGGGGGATCCTACGAGCAGTACTTC. It translates to CASSSIGQGGSYEQYF.

This chain joins TRBV27 and TRBJ2-7; D is possibly TRBD1 (7 bases). Germline V gene lookup returns CDR1 MNHEY and CDR2 SMNVEV (reference sequence). The V end was cut by 4 bases, the J end by 12 bases, with 22 bases between. The CDR3 runs 14 residues. CDR3 nucleotide sequence: TGTGCCAGCAGTTCCCCGGCAGGGGGGACCCCATTGTACTTC. Its translation: CASSSPAGGTPLYF.

Only a few counts were recorded for this clonotype. V gene TRBV20-1 combines with J gene TRBJ2-3; no clear D. V was trimmed by 0 bases and J by 7 bases, leaving 8 bases between them. CDR1 is DFQATT, CDR2 SNEGSKA, per germline (reference sequence). The CDR3 has 12 amino acids. The CDR3: CSARDERNTQYF. The CDR3 region has the DNA TGCAGTGCTAGAGATGAGAGAAATACGCAGTATTTT.

This clonotype was counted ten times or more. The chain joins TRBV7-3 to TRBJ2-6, with D possibly matching TRBD2 (5 bases). Germline CDR1 is SGHTA and CDR2 is FQGTGA. This CDR3 region has 15 residues. Between the trimmed V and J ends, which lost 0 bases and 3 bases, there was a span of 6 bases. CDR3 DNA: TGTGCCAGCAGCTTAACGGGAGATGGGGCCAACGTCCTGACTTTC. Protein: CASSLTGDGANVLTF.

For the CDR3, the DNA is TGTGCCAGCTCACCACCGAGCTCTGGGGCCAACGTCCTGACTTTC. Encoded protein: CASSPPSSGANVLTF. The V and J genes are TRBV18 and TRBJ2-6, with D unclear. The CDR3 has 15 amino acids. Per germline, CDR1 KGHSH and CDR2 LQKENI. V lost 0 bases to trimming and J lost 0 bases, with 3 bases between them.

The chain joins TRBV29-1 to TRBJ1-1, with TRBD1 matching 7 bases. Unmatched junction bases numbered 5, after V lost 8 bases and J lost 5 bases. CDR3 length equals 11 residues. CDR1 and CDR2 from the germline V gene are SQVTM and ANQGSEA. The CDR3 DNA is TGCAGCACAACAGGGGTGACTGAAGCTTTCTTT. It encodes CSTTGVTEAFF. Complete variable domain (other parts from reference TRBV29-1 and TRBJ1-1): SAVISQKPSRDICQRGTSLTIQCQVDSQVTMMFWYRQQPGQSLTLIATANQGSEATYESGFVIDKFPISRPNLTFSTLTVSNMSPEDSSIYLCSTTGVTEAFFGQGTRLTVV.